This T cell receptor (beta chain) was sequenced in a study of OX40 agonist ivuxolimab in advanced cancers. For the study at large: One hepatocellular carcinoma and a couple of cutaneous melanoma patients partially responded. Whole-study findings and limits: Expanded clones were, on average, more numerous among CD8+ T cells than CD4+. Certain nonresponding patients likewise had low normalized T-cell clonal expansion. Researchers did not establish what antigens the expanded peripheral T cells target.

Generated by immunoSEQ multiplex PCR, the TCRdb table keeps only in-frame clones and is missing some. The table has roughly 81,000 clones, approximately 85% seen once. This clone was seen a single time. Its target is not known. This CDR3 has 12 amino acids. Between the trimmed V and J ends, which lost 7 bases and 8 bases, there was a span of 14 bases. Germline V CDR1 and CDR2: WSHSY, SAAADI. The chain carries TRBV10-2 and TRBJ1-2; D possibly corresponds to TRBD1 (5 bases). Sequenced here: CD4+ or CD8+ T cells sorted from blood, sampled in a trial of the OX40 agonist ivuxolimab. The clonotype originates from an adult with an advanced solid tumor such as melanoma, head and neck, liver or kidney cancer. The chain's CDR3 is CASTGGDEGYTF. The DNA for the CDR3 is TGCGCCAGCACTGGGGGGGATGAAGGCTACACCTTC.